What follows are 24 T cell receptor beta chains derived from one specimen sequenced in a study of regulatory and conventional T cells in RAG deficiency. Measured with immunoSEQ multiplex PCR; TCRdb has only the in-frame clones, and not every one. Among roughly 35,000 clones listed, over 75% were seen once. These data were also reused for a study on regulatory T cells. That paper states: Amplification used 52 TRBV primers and 13 TRBJ primers.

Sequenced input: CD8+ T cells sorted from blood. The receptor source for this set is a human donor in good health.

This clone was detected a few times. The rearrangement links TRBV10-3 to TRBJ1-6; D ambiguous. V was clipped by 0 bases and J by 11 bases, with 14 bases between them. The CDR3 is made up of 15 amino acids. The germline gives CDR1 ENHRY, CDR2 SYGVKD. The CDR3: CAISESGGQSTPLHF. The CDR3 nucleotides read TGTGCCATCAGTGAGTCGGGAGGGCAGTCGACACCCCTCCACTTT.

V is TRBV5-4 and J is TRBJ2-7; tentatively, D is TRBD1 (6 bases). The CDR3 length is 17 residues. Trimming cost V 2 bases and J 4 bases, with 22 bases left between them. The germline CDR1 and CDR2 sequences are SGHNT and YYREEE (reference sequence). CDR3 nucleotides: TGTGCCAGCAGCTTTGGGGGCCCAGCCATCGCTAAGTACGAGCAGTACTTC. Residues: CASSFGGPAIAKYEQYF.

This clone was recorded a few times. This chain connects TRBV7-6 to TRBJ1-5; no clear D gene. The CDR3 runs 16 residues. Germline-derived CDR1 and CDR2 are SGHVS and FNYEAQ. V shed 2 bases and J shed 1 base, with 12 bases lying between them. CDR3 nucleotide sequence: TGTGCCAGCAGCTTATATTCGGGAAGGAGCAATCAGCCCCAGCATTTT. Amino acids: CASSLYSGRSNQPQHF.

The CDR3 loop is CASSLKVSKESLHF. The CDR3 DNA sequence: TGTGCCAGCAGCTTAAAGGTGTCGAAGGAGTCCCTCCACTTT. The J gene is TRBJ1-6, the V gene TRBV7-9; D gene unclear. Germline CDR1 and CDR2: SEHNR and FQNEAQ (reference sequence). Trimming removed 2 bases from V and 14 bases from J, with 16 bases in between. The CDR3 length is 14 residues.

The chain couples TRBV10-2 to TRBJ1-2, with 7 nucleotides matching TRBD1. After removal of 2 bases from V and 4 bases from J, the junction contained 4 bases not matched to a gene. CDR1 and CDR2 (germline): WSHSY, SAAADI. This CDR3 has 14 residues. The CDR3 sequence: CASSERGRSYGYTF. The CDR3 DNA sequence: TGCGCCAGCAGTGAGAGGGGGCGCAGCTATGGCTACACCTTC.

V usage is TRBV18 and J usage is TRBJ2-7; 15 positions agree with TRBD2. CDR1 and CDR2 from the germline V gene are KGHSH and LQKENI. There are 18 residues in the CDR3. The trim removed 5 bases at V and 3 bases at J, leaving 11 bases unmatched. DNA of the CDR3: TGTGCCAGCTCAACGGGACTAGCGGGAGGTGGTCGGCACTACGAGCAGTACTTC. Its protein is CASSTGLAGGGRHYEQYF.

This clone has just one count. The junction departs from the called germline gene at one end, perhaps through a read error. The chain joins TRBV7-7 to TRBJ2-5; maybe TRBD1 (6 bases). The J call may be incorrect, as the DNA end agrees better with TRBJ2-7. The CDR3 has 13 residues. The V gene's germline CDR1 is SSHAT and CDR2 FNYEAQ (reference sequence). CDR3 loop: CASSPGASYEQYF. The DNA for the CDR3 is TGTGCTAGCAGCCCAGGGGCCTCCTACGAGCAGTACTTC.

This clone was seen a single time. The gene calls are TRBV5-1 and TRBJ2-3; the D is unclear. Germline CDR1 SGHRS, CDR2 YFSETQ. CDR3 length equals 14 residues. The V end was cut by 4 bases, the J end by 2 bases, with 11 bases between. The DNA for the CDR3 is TGCGCCAGCAGCATTAGGACGATCACAGATACGCAGTATTTT. It yields the protein CASSIRTITDTQYF.

The chain uses TRBV5-1 and TRBJ2-1; the D is unclear. V was cut by 0 bases and J by 0 bases, with 7 bases left in between. The CDR3 totals 15 residues. The germline gives CDR1 SGHRS, CDR2 YFSETQ. The CDR3 nucleotides are TGCGCCAGCAGCTTGGACTGGGGCTCCTACAATGAGCAGTTCTTC. Translation: CASSLDWGSYNEQFF.

The J gene is TRBJ2-7, the V gene TRBV29-1; possible D gene TRBD1, 6 bases. The V end was cut by 4 bases, the J end by 1 base, with 11 bases between. Germline loops: CDR1 SQVTM, CDR2 ANQGSEA. The CDR3 totals 13 residues. The CDR3 is CSVGDRHSYEQYF. The CDR3 region has the DNA TGCAGCGTTGGTGACAGGCATTCCTACGAGCAGTACTTC.

The V and J genes are TRBV7-3 and TRBJ1-1, with 7 nucleotides matching TRBD1. Germline-derived CDR1 and CDR2 are SGHTA and FQGTGA. This CDR3 has 14 amino acids. Trimming cost V 4 bases and J 1 base; bases outside gene matches: 3. Here the CDR3 reads CASSYGTENTEAFF. CDR3 in DNA: TGTGCCAGCAGCTACGGGACAGAGAACACTGAAGCTTTCTTT.

The chain's CDR3 is CASSSTGRSRDGYTF. In nucleotides, the CDR3 is TGTGCCAGCAGTTCGACGGGACGATCTAGGGATGGCTACACCTTC. The V gene is TRBV27, the J gene TRBJ1-2, with a tentative D call TRBD1 (5 bases). The CDR3 covers 15 residues. Trimming shortened V by 4 bases and J by 6 bases, and 18 bases separated the two germline ends. Germline CDR1 is MNHEY and CDR2 is SMNVEV (reference sequence).

The CDR3 is CSVAVLETQYF. CDR3 in DNA: TGCAGCGTTGCAGTTTTGGAGACCCAGTACTTC. The chain carries TRBV29-1 and TRBJ2-5; D remains unclear. Trimming removed 4 bases at V and 5 bases at J, with 8 bases between. This CDR3 is built from 11 residues. Germline assignment: CDR1 SQVTM and CDR2 ANQGSEA.

CDR3 bases: TGTGCCAGCAGTGTCCGGGGGGGATCCACTGAAGCTTTCTTT. Its protein product is CASSVRGGSTEAFF. The chain is built from TRBV28 and TRBJ1-1; perhaps TRBD1 as D (5 bases). This CDR3 region has 14 residues. Trimming removed 5 bases from V and 4 bases from J, with 14 bases in between. The germline gives CDR1 MDHEN, CDR2 SYDVKM. Full variable domain (rest looked up from reference TRBV28 and TRBJ1-1): DVKVTQSSRYLVKRTGEKVFLECVQDMDHENMFWYRQDPGLGLRLIYFSYDVKMKEKGDIPEGYSVSREKKERFSLILESASTNQTSMYLCASSVRGGSTEAFFGQGTRLTVV.

V usage is TRBV6-1 and J usage is TRBJ2-3, with TRBD1 matching over 7 bases. The CDR3 is 13 residues long. After removal of 10 bases from V and 2 bases from J, the junction contained 6 bases not matched to a gene. The germline CDR1 and CDR2 sequences are MNHNS and SASEGT. CDR3 DNA sequence: TGTGCCATCCCAGGGGGTATCACAGATACGCAGTATTTT. The encoded protein is CAIPGGITDTQYF.

This rearrangement joins TRBV9 to TRBJ2-3, with a possible D match to TRBD2 (6 bases). The V end was cut by 3 bases, the J end by 4 bases, with 15 bases between. The CDR3 consists of 15 residues. Germline assignment: CDR1 SGDLS and CDR2 YYNGEE. In DNA, the CDR3 is TGTGCCAGCAGCGAAAGCGGGCGGGGCGCAGATACGCAGTATTTT. This gives the protein CASSESGRGADTQYF.

This chain joins TRBV10-3 and TRBJ1-5; possibly TRBD1 for D (5 bases). The V and J ends lost 4 bases and 3 bases respectively, with 13 bases between them. From germline, CDR1 is ENHRY and CDR2 SYGVKD. This CDR3 has 15 residues. This CDR3 reads CAISGSGEDNQPQHF. The CDR3 DNA follows: TGTGCCATCAGTGGCTCGGGGGAAGACAATCAGCCCCAGCATTTT.

In this sample, this clone turned up once. V gene TRBV7-2 combines with J gene TRBJ2-7, with 10 positions matching TRBD2. CDR3 length: 16 amino acids. Germline V gene data show CDR1 as SGHTA and CDR2 as FQGNSA. Trimming removed 1 base from V and 3 bases from J; junction bases left unmatched: 6. CDR3 protein: CASSLVGTSENYEQYF. The CDR3 DNA follows: TGTGCCAGCAGCTTAGTTGGGACTAGCGAAAACTACGAGCAGTACTTC.

The chain carries TRBV14 and TRBJ2-5; either TRBD1 or TRBD2 may supply D (5 bases each). Gene TRBJ2-7 matches the end of the DNA better, so the J call may be wrong. Per germline, CDR1 SGHDN and CDR2 FVKESK. This CDR3 has 13 amino acids. For the CDR3, the DNA is TGTGCCAGCAGCCAGGGGGTTTTTTACGAGCAGTACTTC. Amino acid sequence: CASSQGVFYEQYF.

The chain joins TRBV30 to TRBJ1-1, with 9 bases that match TRBD1. CDR3 length: 13 amino acids. CDR1 and CDR2 from the germline V gene are GTSNPN and SVGIG (reference sequence). The junction had 0 bases not matched to a gene; V was cut back by 0 bases and J by 4 bases. The CDR3 here is CAWSVTGGTEAFF. CDR3 DNA: TGTGCCTGGAGTGTGACAGGGGGCACTGAAGCTTTCTTT.

CDR3 DNA: TGTGCCAGCAGCTCACCCGCCGGGGTTTCCGGGCCCCAGCATTTT. Protein: CASSSPAGVSGPQHF. The rearrangement uses TRBV21-1 and TRBJ1-5. TRBV21-1 is recorded as a pseudogene. The CDR3 contains 15 residues.

This rearrangement joins TRBV10-2 to TRBJ1-1, with 7 bases fitting TRBD1. V was clipped by 2 bases and J by 10 bases; unmatched bases: 1. From germline, CDR1 is WSHSY and CDR2 SAAADI. The CDR3 runs 11 residues. CDR3 loop: CASSERQGAFF. The CDR3 DNA is TGCGCCAGCAGTGAGAGACAGGGAGCTTTCTTT.

This sequence joins TRBV10-3 and TRBJ1-6; D is undetermined. Germline loops: CDR1 ENHRY, CDR2 SYGVKD. There are 12 residues in the CDR3. The V gene lost 2 bases and the J gene lost 7 bases, with 3 bases spanning the gap. This CDR3 is CAISEGNSPLHF. CDR3 DNA sequence: TGTGCCATCAGTGAGGGAAATTCACCCCTCCACTTT.

This sequence joins TRBV6-4 and TRBJ2-1; 11 nucleotides line up with TRBD2. Germline values: CDR1 MRHNA, CDR2 SNTAGT. J lost 9 bases, V lost 1 base, and 2 bases had no gene match. This CDR3 is 14 amino acids long. The CDR3 protein is CASSDLGTSGEQFF. For the CDR3, the DNA is TGTGCCAGCAGTGACTTAGGGACTAGCGGTGAGCAGTTCTTC.